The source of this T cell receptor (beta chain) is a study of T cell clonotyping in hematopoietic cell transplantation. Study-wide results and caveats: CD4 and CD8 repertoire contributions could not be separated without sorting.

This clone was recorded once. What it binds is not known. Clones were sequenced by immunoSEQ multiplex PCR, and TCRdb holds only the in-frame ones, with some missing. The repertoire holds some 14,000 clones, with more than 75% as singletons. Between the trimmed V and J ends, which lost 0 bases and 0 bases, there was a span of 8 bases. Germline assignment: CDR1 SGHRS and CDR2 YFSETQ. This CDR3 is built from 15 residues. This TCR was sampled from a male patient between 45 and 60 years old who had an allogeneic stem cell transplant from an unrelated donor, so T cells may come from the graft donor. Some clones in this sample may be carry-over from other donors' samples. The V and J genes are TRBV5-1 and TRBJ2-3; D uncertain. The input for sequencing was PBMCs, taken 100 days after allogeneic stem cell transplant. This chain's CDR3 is CASSLGLYSTDTQYF. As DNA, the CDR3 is TGCGCCAGCAGCTTGGGACTCTATAGCACAGATACGCAGTATTTT.